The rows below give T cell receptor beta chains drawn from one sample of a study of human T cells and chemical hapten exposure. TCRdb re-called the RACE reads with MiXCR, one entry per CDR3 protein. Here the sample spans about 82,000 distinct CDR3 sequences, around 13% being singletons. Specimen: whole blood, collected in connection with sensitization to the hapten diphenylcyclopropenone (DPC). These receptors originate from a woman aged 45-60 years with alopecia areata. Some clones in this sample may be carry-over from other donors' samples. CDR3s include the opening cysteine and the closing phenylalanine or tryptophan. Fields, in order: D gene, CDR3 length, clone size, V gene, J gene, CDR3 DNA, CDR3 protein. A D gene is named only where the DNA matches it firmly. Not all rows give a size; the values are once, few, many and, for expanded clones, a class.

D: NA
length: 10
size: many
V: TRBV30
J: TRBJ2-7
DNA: TGTGCCTGGGGGTATGATCAGCAGTACTTC
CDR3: CAWGYDQQYF

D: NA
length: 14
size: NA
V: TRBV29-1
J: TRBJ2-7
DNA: TGCAGCGTTGAAGATGGGGGGTTCCCCTACGAGCAGTACTTC
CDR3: CSVEDGGFPYEQYF

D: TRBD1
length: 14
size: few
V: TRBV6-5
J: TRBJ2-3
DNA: TGTGCCACTGCCAGGGGGACCCCCACAGATACGCAGTATTTT
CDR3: CATARGTPTDTQYF

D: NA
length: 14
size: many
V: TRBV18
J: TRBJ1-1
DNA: TGTGCCAGCTCACCAGGGCAGTCGAACACTGAAGCTTTCTTT
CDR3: CASSPGQSNTEAFF

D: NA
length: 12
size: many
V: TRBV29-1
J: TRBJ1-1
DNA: TGCAGCGTCGGCAGGGTGAACACTGAAGCTTTCTTT
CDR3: CSVGRVNTEAFF

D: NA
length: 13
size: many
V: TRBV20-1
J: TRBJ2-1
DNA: TGCAGTGCACAGAAATTACGGGACAATGAGCAGTTCTTC
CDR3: CSAQKLRDNEQFF

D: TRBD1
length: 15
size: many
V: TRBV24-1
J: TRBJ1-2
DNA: TGTGCCACCAGTCGGGGGACAGGGTTTTTGTCTGGCTACACCTTC
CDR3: CATSRGTGFLSGYTF

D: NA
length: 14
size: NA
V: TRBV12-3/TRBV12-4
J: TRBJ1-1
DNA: TGTGCCAGCAGTTTCGACAGAGGGAACACTGAAGCTTTCTTT
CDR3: CASSFDRGNTEAFF

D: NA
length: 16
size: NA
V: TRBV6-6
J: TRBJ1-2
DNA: TGTGCCAGCTTAAAAGTTCAGCAACGGGCCAACTATGGCTACACCTTC
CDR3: CASLKVQQRANYGYTF

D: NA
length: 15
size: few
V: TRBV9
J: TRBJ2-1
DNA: TGTGCCAGCAGCGGACGGCTGGGGTCCCTCAATGAGCAGTTCTTC
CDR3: CASSGRLGSLNEQFF

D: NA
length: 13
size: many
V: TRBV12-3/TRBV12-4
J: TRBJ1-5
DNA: TGTGCCAGCAGTTTAGACAGGAGTCAGCCCCAGCATTTT
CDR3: CASSLDRSQPQHF

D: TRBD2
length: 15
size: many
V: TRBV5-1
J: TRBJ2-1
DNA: TGCGCCAGCAGCCGGGACTATCAATACTACAATGAGCAGTTCTTC
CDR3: CASSRDYQYYNEQFF

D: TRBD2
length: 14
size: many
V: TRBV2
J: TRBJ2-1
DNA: TGTGCCAGCAGCGGGACTAGCGGATACAATGAGCAGTTCTTC
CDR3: CASSGTSGYNEQFF

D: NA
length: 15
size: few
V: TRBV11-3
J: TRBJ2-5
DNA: TGTGCCAGCAGCATCCGGACCACCTGGGGAGAGACCCAGTACTTC
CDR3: CASSIRTTWGETQYF

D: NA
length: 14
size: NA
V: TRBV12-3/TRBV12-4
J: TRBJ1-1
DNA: TGTGCCAGCAGTCTGAGCGGATCTAACACTGAAGCTTTCTTT
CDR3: CASSLSGSNTEAFF

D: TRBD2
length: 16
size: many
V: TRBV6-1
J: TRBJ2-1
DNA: TGTGCCAGCAGTGATACTAGCGGGAGGGCCAGGGATGAGCAGTTCTTC
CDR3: CASSDTSGRARDEQFF

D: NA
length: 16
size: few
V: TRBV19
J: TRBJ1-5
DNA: TGTGCCAGTAGTCCCCAGGGACTTCAGGGGATGCAGCCCCAGCATTTT
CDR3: CASSPQGLQGMQPQHF

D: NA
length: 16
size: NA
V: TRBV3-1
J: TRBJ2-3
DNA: TGTGCCAGCAGCCAAGATGCCGGGAAGGGTACAGATACGCAGTATTTT
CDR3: CASSQDAGKGTDTQYF

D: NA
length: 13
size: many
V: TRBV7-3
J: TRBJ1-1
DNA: TGTGCCAGCAGCTTATGGTGGAACACTGAAGCTTTCTTT
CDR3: CASSLWWNTEAFF

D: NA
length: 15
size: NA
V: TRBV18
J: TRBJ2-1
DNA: TGTGCCAGCTCACCTGGGGGAGACCCCTACAATGAGCAGTTCTTC
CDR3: CASSPGGDPYNEQFF

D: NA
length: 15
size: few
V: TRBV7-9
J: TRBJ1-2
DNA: TGTGCCAGCAGCTTAGATGTGCAGGCGGACTATGGCTACACCTTC
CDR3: CASSLDVQADYGYTF

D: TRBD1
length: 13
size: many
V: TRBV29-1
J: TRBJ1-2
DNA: TGCAGCGCCACGACAGGGGGCGACTATGGCTACACCTTC
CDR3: CSATTGGDYGYTF

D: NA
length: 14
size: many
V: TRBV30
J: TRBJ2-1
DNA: TGTGCCTGGAGTCCTAGCAGCTTCTACAATGAGCAGTTCTTC
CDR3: CAWSPSSFYNEQFF

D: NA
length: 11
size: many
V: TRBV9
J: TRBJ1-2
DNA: TGTGCCAGCAGCGCAAGCTATGGCTACACCTTC
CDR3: CASSASYGYTF

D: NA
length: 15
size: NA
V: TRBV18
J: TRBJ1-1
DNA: TGTGCCAGCTCACCCCAAGGACAGATGAACACTGAAGCTTTCTTT
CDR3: CASSPQGQMNTEAFF

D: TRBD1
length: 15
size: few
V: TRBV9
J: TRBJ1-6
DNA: TGTGCCAGCAGCGCCACAGGGGACTATAATTCACCCCTCCACTTT
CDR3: CASSATGDYNSPLHF

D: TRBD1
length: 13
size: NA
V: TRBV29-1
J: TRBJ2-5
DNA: TGCAGCGCAGAGGGCAGGGGGCTAGAGACCCAGTACTTC
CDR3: CSAEGRGLETQYF

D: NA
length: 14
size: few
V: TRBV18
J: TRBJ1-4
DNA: TGTGCCAGCTCAATGCAGGGTGCGGATGAAAAACTGTTTTTT
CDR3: CASSMQGADEKLFF

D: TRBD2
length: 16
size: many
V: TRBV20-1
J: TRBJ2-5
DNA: TGCAGTGCTGGAATCCGACGGACTAGCGTTCAAGAGACCCAGTACTTC
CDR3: CSAGIRRTSVQETQYF